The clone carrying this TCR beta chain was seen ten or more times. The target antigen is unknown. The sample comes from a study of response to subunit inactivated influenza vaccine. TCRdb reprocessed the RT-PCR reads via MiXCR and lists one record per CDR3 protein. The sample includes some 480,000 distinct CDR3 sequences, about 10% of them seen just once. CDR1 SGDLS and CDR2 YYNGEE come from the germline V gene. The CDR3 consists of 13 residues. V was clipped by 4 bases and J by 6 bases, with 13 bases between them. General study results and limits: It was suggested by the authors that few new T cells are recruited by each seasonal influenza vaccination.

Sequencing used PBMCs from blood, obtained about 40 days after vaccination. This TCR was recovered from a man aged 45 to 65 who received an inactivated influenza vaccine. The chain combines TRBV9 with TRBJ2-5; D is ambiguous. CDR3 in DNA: TGTGCCAGCAGCCCCGCCGAATTAAAGACCCAGTACTTC. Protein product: CASSPAELKTQYF.